This T cell receptor beta chain was sequenced in a study of neurological immune-mediated disorders. The CDR3 loop spans 14 amino acids. V was trimmed by 1 base and J by 0 bases, leaving 9 bases between them. The germline CDR1 and CDR2 sequences are DFQATT and SNEGSKA (reference sequence). The table lists this clonotype with many counts. TCRdb processed the 5' RACE reads anew with MiXCR; each CDR3 protein has one entry. The table lists about 20,000 distinct CDR3 sequences, 15% of them singletons. Sequencing used PBMCs. This rearrangement joins TRBV20-1 to TRBJ1-2; D ambiguous. The receptor was isolated from a female donor with HTLV-1-associated myelopathy (HAM/TSP). The DNA of the CDR3 is TGCAGTGCTAGAGTTTCTGGGTCTAACTATGGCTACACCTTC. This sequence encodes CSARVSGSNYGYTF.